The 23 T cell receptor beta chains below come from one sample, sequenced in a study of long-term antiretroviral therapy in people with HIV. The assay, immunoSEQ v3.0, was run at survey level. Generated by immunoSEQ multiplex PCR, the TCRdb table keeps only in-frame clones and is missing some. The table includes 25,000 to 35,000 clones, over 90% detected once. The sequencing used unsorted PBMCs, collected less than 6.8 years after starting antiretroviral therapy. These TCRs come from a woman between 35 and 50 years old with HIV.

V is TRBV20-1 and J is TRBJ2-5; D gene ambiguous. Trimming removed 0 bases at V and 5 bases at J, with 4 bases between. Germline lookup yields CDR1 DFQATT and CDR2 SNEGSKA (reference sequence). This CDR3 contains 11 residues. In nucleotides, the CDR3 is TGCAGTGCTAGAGATCCGGAGACCCAGTACTTC. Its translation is CSARDPETQYF.

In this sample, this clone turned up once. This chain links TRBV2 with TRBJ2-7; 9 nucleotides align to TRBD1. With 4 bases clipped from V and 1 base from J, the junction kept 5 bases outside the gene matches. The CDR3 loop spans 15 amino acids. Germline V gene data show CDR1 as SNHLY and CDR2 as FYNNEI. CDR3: CASSGTGVASYEQYF. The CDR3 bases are TGTGCCAGCAGTGGGACAGGGGTAGCTTCCTACGAGCAGTACTTC.

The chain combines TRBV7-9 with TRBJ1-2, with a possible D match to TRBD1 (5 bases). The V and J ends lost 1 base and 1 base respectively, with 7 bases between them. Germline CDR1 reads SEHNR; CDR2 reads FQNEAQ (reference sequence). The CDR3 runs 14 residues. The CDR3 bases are TGTGCCAGCAGCTTAGGGCAGGGTAACTATGGCTACACCTTC. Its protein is CASSLGQGNYGYTF.

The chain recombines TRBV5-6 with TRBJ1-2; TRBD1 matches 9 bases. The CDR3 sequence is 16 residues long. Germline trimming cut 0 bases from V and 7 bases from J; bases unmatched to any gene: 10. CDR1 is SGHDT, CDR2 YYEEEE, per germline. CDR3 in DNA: TGTGCCAGCAGCTTGGCACTCGGACAGGGGAGGGGTGGCTACACCTTC. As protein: CASSLALGQGRGGYTF.

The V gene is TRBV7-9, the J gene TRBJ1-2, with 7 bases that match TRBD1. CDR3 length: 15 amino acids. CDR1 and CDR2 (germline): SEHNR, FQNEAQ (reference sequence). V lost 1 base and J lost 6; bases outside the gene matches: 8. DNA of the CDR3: TGTGCCAGCAGCTTAGGACAGGGAGCGTCCGATGGCTACACCTTC. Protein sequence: CASSLGQGASDGYTF.

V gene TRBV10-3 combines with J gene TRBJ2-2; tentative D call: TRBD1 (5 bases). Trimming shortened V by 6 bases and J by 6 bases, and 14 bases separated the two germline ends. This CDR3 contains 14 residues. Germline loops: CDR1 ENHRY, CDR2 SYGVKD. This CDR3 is CAISREYRSGELFF. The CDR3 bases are TGTGCCATCAGCAGGGAATATCGGTCCGGGGAGCTGTTTTTT.

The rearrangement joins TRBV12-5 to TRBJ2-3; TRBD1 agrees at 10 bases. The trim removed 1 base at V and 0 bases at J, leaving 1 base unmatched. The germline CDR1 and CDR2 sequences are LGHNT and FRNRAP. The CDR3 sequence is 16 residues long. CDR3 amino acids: CASGLGTGGSTDTQYF. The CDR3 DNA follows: TGTGCTAGTGGTTTGGGGACAGGGGGGAGCACAGATACGCAGTATTTT.

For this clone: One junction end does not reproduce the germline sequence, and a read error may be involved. The CDR3 nucleotides are TGTGCTAGCAGCTTAGGAGGGACTAGCGGGGGGTTTGAGCAGTTCTTC. It encodes CASSLGGTSGGFEQFF. The chain has TRBV7-7 and TRBJ2-1; 15 bases are shared with TRBD2. The V gene's germline CDR1 is SSHAT and CDR2 FNYEAQ (reference sequence). The CDR3 runs 16 residues.

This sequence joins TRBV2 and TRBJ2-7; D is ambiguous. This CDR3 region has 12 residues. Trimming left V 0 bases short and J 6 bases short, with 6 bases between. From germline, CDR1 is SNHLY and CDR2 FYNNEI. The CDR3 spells CASSEAGGEQYF. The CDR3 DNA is TGTGCCAGCAGTGAAGCTGGCGGCGAGCAGTACTTC.

CDR3 sequence reads: CASSLGLAQQETQYF. The CDR3 DNA follows: TGTGCCAGCAGCTTAGGGCTAGCACAGCAAGAGACCCAGTACTTC. The chain employs TRBV5-4 and TRBJ2-5; TRBD2 is a possible D gene (5 bases). This CDR3 contains 15 residues. Trimming removed 2 bases from V and 2 bases from J, with 13 bases in between. Germline lookup yields CDR1 SGHNT and CDR2 YYREEE (reference sequence).

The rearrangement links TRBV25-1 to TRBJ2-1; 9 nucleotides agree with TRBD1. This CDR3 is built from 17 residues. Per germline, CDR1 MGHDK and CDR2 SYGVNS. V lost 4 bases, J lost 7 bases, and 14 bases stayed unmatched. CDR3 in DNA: TGTGCCAGCAGTGCTCCAACCGGACAGGGGATGGGTAATGAGCAGTTCTTC. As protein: CASSAPTGQGMGNEQFF. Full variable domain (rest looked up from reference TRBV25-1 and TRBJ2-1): EADIYQTPRYLVIGTGKKITLECSQTMGHDKMYWYQQDPGMELHLIHYSYGVNSTEKGDLSSESTVSRIRTEHFPLTLESARPSHTSQYLCASSAPTGQGMGNEQFFGPGTRLTVL.

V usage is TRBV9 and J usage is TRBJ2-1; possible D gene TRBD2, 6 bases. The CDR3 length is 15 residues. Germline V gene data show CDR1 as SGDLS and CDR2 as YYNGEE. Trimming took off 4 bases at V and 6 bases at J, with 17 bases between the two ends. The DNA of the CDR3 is TGTGCCAGCAGCCCGGGACTCAAGACCCTCAATGAGCAGTTCTTC. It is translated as CASSPGLKTLNEQFF. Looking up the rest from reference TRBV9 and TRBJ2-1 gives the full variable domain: DSGVTQTPKHLITATGQRVTLRCSPRSGDLSVYWYQQSLDQGLQFLIQYYNGEERAKGNILERFSAQQFPDLHSELNLSSLELGDSALYFCASSPGLKTLNEQFFGPGTRLTVL.

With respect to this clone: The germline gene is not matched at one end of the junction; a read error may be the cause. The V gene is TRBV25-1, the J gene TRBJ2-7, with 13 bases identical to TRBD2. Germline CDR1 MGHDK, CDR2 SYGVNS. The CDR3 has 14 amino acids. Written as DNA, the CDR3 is TGTGCCAGCAGTGGAAGACTAGCGGGGGGCCCCAGGGACTTC. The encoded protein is CASSGRLAGGPRDF.

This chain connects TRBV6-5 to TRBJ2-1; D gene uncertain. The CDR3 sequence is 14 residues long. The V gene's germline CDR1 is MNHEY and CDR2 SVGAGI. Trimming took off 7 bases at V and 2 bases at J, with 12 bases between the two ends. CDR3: CASTPDQTYNEQFF. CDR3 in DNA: TGTGCCAGCACTCCTGATCAAACCTACAATGAGCAGTTCTTC.

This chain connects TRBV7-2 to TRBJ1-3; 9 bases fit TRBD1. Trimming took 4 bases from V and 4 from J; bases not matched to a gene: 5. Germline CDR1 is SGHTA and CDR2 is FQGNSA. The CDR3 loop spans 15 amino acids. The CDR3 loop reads CASSSAGTGGNTIYF. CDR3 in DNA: TGTGCCAGCAGCTCAGCCGGGACAGGGGGAAACACCATATATTTT.

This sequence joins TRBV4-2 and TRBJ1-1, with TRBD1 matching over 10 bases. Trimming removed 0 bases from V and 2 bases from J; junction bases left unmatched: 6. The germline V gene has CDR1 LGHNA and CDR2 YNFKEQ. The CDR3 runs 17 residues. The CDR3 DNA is TGTGCCAGCAGCCAAGACAACCGGGACAGGGGTAACACTGAAGCTTTCTTT. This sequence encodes CASSQDNRDRGNTEAFF.

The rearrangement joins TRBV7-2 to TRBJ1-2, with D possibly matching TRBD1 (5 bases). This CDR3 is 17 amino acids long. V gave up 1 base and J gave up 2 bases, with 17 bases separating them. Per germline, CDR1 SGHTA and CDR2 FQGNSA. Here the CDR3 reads CASSLGGGNGRNYGYTF. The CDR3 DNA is TGTGCCAGCAGCTTAGGTGGGGGTAACGGGAGAAACTATGGCTACACCTTC.

The CDR3 sequence: CASSLAGLAGGWDEQFF. The CDR3 DNA sequence: TGTGCCAGCAGCTTAGCAGGACTAGCGGGGGGCTGGGATGAGCAGTTCTTC. V gene TRBV7-9 combines with J gene TRBJ2-1, with 14 bases that match TRBD2. The CDR3 loop spans 17 amino acids. J gave up 8 bases and V 0 bases, and 6 bases lay outside the gene matches. Germline values: CDR1 SEHNR, CDR2 FQNEAQ (reference sequence).

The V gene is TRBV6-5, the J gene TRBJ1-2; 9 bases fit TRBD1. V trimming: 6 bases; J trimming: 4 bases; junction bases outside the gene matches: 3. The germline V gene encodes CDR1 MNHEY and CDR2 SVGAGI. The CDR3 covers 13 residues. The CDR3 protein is CASSLDRGYGYTF. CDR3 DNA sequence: TGTGCCAGCAGCCTGGACAGGGGCTATGGCTACACCTTC.

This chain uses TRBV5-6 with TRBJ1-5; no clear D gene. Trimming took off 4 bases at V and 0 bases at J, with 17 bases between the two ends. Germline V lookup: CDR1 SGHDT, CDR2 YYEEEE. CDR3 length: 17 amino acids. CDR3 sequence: CASSQFGYEDSNQPQHF. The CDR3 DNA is TGTGCCAGCAGCCAGTTCGGGTATGAGGATAGCAATCAGCCCCAGCATTTT.

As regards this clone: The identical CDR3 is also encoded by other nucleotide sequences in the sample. CDR3 nucleotide sequence: TGTGCCAGCAGTACTACAGGGGACACTGAAGCTTTCTTT. Translated, it gives CASSTTGDTEAFF. This chain joins TRBV6-1 and TRBJ1-1; 7 bases are shared with TRBD1. The J segment lost 3 bases and the V segment lost 5 bases, leaving 3 bases of the junction unmatched. The CDR3 is 13 residues long. Germline loops: CDR1 MNHNS, CDR2 SASEGT.

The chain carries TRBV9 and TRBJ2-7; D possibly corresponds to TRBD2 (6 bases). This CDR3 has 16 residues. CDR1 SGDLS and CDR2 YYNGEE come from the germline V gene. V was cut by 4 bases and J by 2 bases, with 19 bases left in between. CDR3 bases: TGTGCCAGCAGCTCCCGTAAAGTAGCGGCCACCTACGAGCAGTACTTC. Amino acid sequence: CASSSRKVAATYEQYF.

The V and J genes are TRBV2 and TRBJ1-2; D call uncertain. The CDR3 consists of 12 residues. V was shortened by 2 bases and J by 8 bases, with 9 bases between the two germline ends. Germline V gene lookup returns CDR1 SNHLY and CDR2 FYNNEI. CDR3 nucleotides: TGTGCCAGCAGTGAAATCGGTTCGGGCTACACCTTC. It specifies CASSEIGSGYTF.